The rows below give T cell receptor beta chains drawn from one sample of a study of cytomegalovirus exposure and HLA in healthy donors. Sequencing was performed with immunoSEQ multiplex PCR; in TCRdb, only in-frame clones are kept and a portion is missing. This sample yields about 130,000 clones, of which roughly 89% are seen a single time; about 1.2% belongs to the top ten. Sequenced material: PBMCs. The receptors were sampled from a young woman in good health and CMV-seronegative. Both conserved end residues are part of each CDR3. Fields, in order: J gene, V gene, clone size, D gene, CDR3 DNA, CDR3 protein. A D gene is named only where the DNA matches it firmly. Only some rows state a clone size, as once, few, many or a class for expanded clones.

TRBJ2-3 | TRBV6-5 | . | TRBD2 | TGTGCCAGCAGTTACTCGACTAGCGGGGGAAGGTCTACGCAGTATTTT | CASSYSTSGGRSTQYF
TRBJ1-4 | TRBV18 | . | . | TGTGCCAGCTCACCTGGAGGGGATAATGAAAAACTGTTTTTT | CASSPGGDNEKLFF
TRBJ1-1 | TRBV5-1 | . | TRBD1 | TGCGCCAGCAGCGGGCAGGGGGCATCGAACACTGAAGCTTTCTTT | CASSGQGASNTEAFF
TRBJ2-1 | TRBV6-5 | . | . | TGTGCCAGCAGCTCCAGCGGGCCCACCTACAATGAGCAGTTCTTC | CASSSSGPTYNEQFF
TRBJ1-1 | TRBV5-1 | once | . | TGCGCCAGCAGCTTGCAGGATCTATCCCAGGCTGAAGCTTTCTTT | CASSLQDLSQAEAFF
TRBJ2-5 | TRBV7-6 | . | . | TGTGCCAGCAGCTCAGGGCCCCCCCACCAGTACCAAGAGACCCAGTACTTC | CASSSGPPHQYQETQYF
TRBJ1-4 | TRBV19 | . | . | TGTGCCAGTAGTTTCAGGAGGGCGCGAGGTGAAAAACTGTTTTTT | CASSFRRARGEKLFF
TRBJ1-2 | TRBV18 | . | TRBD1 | TGTGCCAGCTCACCAATGGGACAGAACTATGGCTACACCTTC | CASSPMGQNYGYTF
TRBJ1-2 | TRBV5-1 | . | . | TGCGCCAGCAGCCTACGGGGGGGATCCTCGGCCACCTATGGCTACACCTTC | CASSLRGGSSATYGYTF
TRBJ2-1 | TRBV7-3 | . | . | TGTGCCAGCAGCTTAGGAGGGGCGCAGGAGCAGTTCTTC | CASSLGGAQEQFF
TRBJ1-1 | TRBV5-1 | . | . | TGCGCCAGCAGCCAAACGGGGTCAAATCGGGTCTCAGGCACTGAAGCTTTCTTT | CASSQTGSNRVSGTEAFF
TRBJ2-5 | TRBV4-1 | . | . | TGCGCCAGCAGCCAATTAAAAGAGACCCAGTACTTC | CASSQLKETQYF
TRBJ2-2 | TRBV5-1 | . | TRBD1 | TGCGCCAGCAGCCCGGACAGGGGGACGACCGGGGAGCTGTTTTTT | CASSPDRGTTGELFF
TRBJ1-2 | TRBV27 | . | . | TGTGCCAGCAGTTTATCGGCTGAACCCTTGGGCTACACCTTC | CASSLSAEPLGYTF
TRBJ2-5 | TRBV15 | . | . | TGTGCCACCAGCAGAGGGGCACTAGGAAGGCAAGAGACCCAGTACTTC | CATSRGALGRQETQYF